This T cell receptor beta chain appears in the sequencing data of a study of T-cell reconstitution after alpha-beta-depleted transplantation in children. As concerns this clonotype: What it recognizes is unknown.

V was trimmed by 2 bases and J by 5 bases, leaving 12 bases between them. From germline, CDR1 is SQVTM and CDR2 ANQGSEA. This CDR3 has 13 amino acids. Study results and caveats: As was reported, about two months after transplant, alpha-beta T cells came from several hundred expanded graft clones.

As it was prepared, the TCRbeta library received unique molecular identifiers. In TCRdb, the PCR reads were re-called with MiXCR into one record per CDR3 protein. The profile covers over 450,000 distinct CDR3 sequences, with over 9.5% appearing a single time and 2% to 2.5% taken by the ten largest. The rearrangement uses TRBV29-1 and TRBJ2-5; the D is unclear. The starting material was PBMCs, obtained before TCRalphabeta/CD19-depleted stem cell transplant. The clonotype was recovered from a child aged 2 to 10 with inherited bone marrow failure, due to receive a stem cell transplant. The CDR3 is CSVEQHLTETQYF. The CDR3 coding sequence is TGCAGCGTTGAACAGCACCTAACGGAGACCCAGTACTTC.